This T cell receptor beta chain was sequenced in a study of blood T cell repertoires in COVID-19. Overall study context: Sample material is recorded as cDNA or gDNA derived from T cells, B-cell-depleted T cells, or PBMCs.

The CDR3 spans 15 residues. V trimming: 4 bases; J trimming: 5 bases; junction bases outside the gene matches: 9. Germline V gives CDR1 SGHRS, CDR2 YFSETQ. This table comes from immunoSEQ multiplex PCR, and its TCRdb copy is limited to in-frame clones, with some not included. The table records around 110,000 clones, about 84% of them present only once. The sample was peripheral blood. This TCR was sampled from an older woman with acute or convalescent COVID-19. The V gene is TRBV5-1, the J gene TRBJ2-5; 9 bases fit TRBD2. CDR3 loop: CASSQGASGTETQYF. The CDR3 nucleotides read TGCGCCAGCAGCCAAGGCGCTAGCGGGACTGAGACCCAGTACTTC.